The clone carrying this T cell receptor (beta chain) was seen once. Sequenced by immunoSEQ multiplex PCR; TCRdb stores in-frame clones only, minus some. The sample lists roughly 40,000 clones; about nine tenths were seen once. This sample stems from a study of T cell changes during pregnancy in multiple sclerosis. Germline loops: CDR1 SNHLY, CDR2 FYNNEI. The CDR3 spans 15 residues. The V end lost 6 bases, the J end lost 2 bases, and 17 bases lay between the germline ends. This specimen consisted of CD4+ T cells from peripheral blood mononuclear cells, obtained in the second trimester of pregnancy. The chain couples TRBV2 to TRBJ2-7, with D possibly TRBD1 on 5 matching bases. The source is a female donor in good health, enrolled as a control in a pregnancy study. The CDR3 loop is CASRVSRQGTYEQYF. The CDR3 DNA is TGTGCCAGCAGAGTCAGCCGGCAGGGTACCTACGAGCAGTACTTC.